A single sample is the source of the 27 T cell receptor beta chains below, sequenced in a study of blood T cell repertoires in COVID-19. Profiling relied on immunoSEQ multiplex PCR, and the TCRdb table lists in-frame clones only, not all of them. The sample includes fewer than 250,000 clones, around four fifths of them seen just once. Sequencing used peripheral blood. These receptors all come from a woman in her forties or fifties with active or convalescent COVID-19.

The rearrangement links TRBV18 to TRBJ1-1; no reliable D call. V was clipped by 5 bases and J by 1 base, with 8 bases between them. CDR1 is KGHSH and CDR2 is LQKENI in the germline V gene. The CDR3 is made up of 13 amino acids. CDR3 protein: CASSGNRNTEAFF. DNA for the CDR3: TGTGCCAGCTCAGGAAACAGGAACACTGAAGCTTTCTTT.

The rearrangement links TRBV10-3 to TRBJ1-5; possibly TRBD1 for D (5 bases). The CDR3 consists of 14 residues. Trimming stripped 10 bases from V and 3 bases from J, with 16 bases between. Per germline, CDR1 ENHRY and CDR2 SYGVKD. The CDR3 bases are TGTGCCACGCGGGGCGAGGGAGACAATCAGCCCCAGCATTTT. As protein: CATRGEGDNQPQHF.

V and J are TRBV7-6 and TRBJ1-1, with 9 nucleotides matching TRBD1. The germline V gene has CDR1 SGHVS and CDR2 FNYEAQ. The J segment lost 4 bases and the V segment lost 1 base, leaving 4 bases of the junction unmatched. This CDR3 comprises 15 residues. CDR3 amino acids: CASSLVLDRGTEAFF. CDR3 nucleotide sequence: TGTGCCAGCAGCTTAGTATTGGACAGGGGCACTGAAGCTTTCTTT. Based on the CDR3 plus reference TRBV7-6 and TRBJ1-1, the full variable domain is GAGVSQSPRYKVTKRGQDVALRCDPISGHVSLYWYRQALGQGPEFLTYFNYEAQQDKSGLPNDRFSAERPEGSISTLTIQRTEQRDSAMYRCASSLVLDRGTEAFFGQGTRLTVV.

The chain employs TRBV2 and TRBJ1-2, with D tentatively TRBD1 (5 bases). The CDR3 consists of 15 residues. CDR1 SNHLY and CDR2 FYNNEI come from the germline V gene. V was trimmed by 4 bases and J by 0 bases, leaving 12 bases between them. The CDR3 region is CASSGSQEPNYGYTF. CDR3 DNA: TGTGCCAGCAGTGGATCACAGGAACCTAACTATGGCTACACCTTC.

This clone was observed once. This CDR3 is CASSKGGTPSSGNTIYF. The CDR3 DNA reads TGTGCCAGCTCAAAGGGCGGGACTCCCTCCTCTGGAAACACCATATATTTT. The J gene is TRBJ1-3, the V gene TRBV28, with a possible D match to TRBD1 (5 bases). Germline values: CDR1 MDHEN, CDR2 SYDVKM. This CDR3 region has 17 residues. V lost 8 bases and J lost 0, with 20 bases in between. Together with reference TRBV28 and TRBJ1-3, the CDR3 gives the full variable domain: DVKVTQSSRYLVKRTGEKVFLECVQDMDHENMFWYRQDPGLGLRLIYFSYDVKMKEKGDIPEGYSVSREKKERFSLILESASTNQTSMYLCASSKGGTPSSGNTIYFGEGSWLTVV.

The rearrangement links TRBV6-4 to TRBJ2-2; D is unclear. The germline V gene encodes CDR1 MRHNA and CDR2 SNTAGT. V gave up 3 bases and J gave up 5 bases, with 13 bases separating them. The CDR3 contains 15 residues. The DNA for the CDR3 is TGTGCCAGCAGTGAGGGCGCCAAAACAACCGGGGAGCTGTTTTTT. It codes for CASSEGAKTTGELFF.

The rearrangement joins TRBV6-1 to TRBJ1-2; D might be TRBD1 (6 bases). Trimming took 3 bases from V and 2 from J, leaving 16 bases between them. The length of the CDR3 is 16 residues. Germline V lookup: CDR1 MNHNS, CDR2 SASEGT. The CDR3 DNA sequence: TGTGCCAGCAGTGACGGGACAACTATATCCAACTATGGCTACACCTTC. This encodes CASSDGTTISNYGYTF.

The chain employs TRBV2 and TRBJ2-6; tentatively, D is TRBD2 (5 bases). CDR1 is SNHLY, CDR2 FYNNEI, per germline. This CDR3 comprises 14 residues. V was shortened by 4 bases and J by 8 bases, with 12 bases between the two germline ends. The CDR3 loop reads CASSVRESTNVLTF. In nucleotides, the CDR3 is TGTGCCAGCAGTGTGAGGGAAAGTACCAACGTCCTGACTTTC.

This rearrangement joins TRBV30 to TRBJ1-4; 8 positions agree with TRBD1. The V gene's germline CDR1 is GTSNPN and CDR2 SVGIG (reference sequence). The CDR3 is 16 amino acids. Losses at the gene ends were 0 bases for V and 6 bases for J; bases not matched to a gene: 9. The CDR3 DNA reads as TGTGCCTGGAGTGTAATTAGGGGACAGGTTTATGAAAAACTGTTTTTT. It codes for CAWSVIRGQVYEKLFF. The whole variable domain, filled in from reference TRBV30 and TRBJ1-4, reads SQTIHQWPATLVQPVGSPLSLECTVEGTSNPNLYWYRQAAGRGLQLLFYSVGIGQISSEVPQNLSASRPQDRQFILSSKKLLLSDSGFYLCAWSVIRGQVYEKLFFGSGTQLSVL.

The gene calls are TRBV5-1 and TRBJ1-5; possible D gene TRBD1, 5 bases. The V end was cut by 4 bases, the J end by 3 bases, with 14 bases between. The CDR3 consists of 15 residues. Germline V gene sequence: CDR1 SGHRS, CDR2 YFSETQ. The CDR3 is CASSPGGGDNQPQHF. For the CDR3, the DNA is TGCGCCAGCAGCCCGGGGGGTGGGGACAATCAGCCCCAGCATTTT.

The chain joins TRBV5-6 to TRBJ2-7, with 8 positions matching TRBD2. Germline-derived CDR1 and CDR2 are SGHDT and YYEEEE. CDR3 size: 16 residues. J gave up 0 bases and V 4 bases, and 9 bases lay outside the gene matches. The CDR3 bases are TGTGCCAGCAGCATGGAGGGTAGCGGGAACTCCTACGAGCAGTACTTC. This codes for CASSMEGSGNSYEQYF.

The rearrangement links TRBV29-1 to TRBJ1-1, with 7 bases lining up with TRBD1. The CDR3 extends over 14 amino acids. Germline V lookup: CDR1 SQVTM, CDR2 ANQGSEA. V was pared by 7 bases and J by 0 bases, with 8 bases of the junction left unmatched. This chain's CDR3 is CSAAGTELNTEAFF. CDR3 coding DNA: TGCAGCGCAGCCGGGACAGAACTGAACACTGAAGCTTTCTTT.

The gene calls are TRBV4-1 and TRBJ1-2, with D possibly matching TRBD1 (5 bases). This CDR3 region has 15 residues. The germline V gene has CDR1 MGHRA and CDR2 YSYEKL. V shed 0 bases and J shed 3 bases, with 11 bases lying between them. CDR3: CASSQEEGTDYGYTF. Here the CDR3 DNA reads TGCGCCAGCAGCCAAGAGGAGGGGACTGACTATGGCTACACCTTC.

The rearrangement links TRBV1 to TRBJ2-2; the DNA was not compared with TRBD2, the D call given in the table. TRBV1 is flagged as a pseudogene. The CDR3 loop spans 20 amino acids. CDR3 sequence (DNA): TGCACCAGCAGCCAAGATTGTTTTTATACTAGCGGGTTACCCACCGGGGAGCTGTTTTTT. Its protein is CTSSQDCFYTSGLPTGELFF.

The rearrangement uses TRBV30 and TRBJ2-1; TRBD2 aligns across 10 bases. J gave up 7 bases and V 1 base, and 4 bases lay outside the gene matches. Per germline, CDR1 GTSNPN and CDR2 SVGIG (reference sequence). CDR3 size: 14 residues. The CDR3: CAWSAGLAENEQFF. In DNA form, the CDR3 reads TGTGCCTGGAGTGCAGGACTAGCGGAGAATGAGCAGTTCTTC.

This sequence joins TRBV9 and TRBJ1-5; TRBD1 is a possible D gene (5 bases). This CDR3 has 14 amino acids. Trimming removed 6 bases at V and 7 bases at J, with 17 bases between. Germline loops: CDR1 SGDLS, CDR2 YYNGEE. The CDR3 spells CASKMAGTQQPQHF. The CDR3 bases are TGTGCCAGCAAAATGGCAGGGACTCAACAGCCCCAGCATTTT.

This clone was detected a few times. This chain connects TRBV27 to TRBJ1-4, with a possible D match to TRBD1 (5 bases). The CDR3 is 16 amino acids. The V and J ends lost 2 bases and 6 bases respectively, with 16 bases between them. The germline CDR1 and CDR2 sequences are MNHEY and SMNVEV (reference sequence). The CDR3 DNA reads TGTGCCAGCAGTTTAGAGGAGGGACGGCATCATGAAAAACTGTTTTTT. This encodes CASSLEEGRHHEKLFF. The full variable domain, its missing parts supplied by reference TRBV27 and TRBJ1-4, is EAQVTQNPRYLITVTGKKLTVTCSQNMNHEYMSWYRQDPGLGLRQIYYSMNVEVTDKGDVPEGYKVSRKEKRNFPLILESPSPNQTSLYFCASSLEEGRHHEKLFFGSGTQLSVL.

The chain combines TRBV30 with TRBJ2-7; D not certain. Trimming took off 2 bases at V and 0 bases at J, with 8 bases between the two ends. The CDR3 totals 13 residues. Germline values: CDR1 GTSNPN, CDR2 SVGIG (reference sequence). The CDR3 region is CAWSYSSSYEQYF. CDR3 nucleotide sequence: TGTGCCTGGAGTTACTCTAGCTCCTACGAGCAGTACTTC.

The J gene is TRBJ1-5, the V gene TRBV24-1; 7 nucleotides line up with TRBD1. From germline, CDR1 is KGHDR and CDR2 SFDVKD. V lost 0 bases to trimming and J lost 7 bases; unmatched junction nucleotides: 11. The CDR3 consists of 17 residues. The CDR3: CATSDLTGVKGKQPQHF. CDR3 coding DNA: TGTGCCACCAGTGATTTGACAGGGGTGAAGGGAAAACAGCCCCAGCATTTT.

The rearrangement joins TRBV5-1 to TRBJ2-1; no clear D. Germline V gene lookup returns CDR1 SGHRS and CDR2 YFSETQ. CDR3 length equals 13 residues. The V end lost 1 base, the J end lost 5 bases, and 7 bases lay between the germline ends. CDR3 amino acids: CASSLSVNNEQFF. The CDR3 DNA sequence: TGCGCCAGCAGCTTGTCAGTTAACAATGAGCAGTTCTTC.

CDR3 nucleotide sequence: TGTGCCAGCAGTCCCCTAATCCCCTACGAGCAGTACTTC. It translates to CASSPLIPYEQYF. This chain connects TRBV6-5 to TRBJ2-7; D uncertain. The CDR3 extends over 13 amino acids. The V gene's germline CDR1 is MNHEY and CDR2 SVGAGI. Trimming removed 5 bases from V and 2 bases from J, with 10 bases in between.

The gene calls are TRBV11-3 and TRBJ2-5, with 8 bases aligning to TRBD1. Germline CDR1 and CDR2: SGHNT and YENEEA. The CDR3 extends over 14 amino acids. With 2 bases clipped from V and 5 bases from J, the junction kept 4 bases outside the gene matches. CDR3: CASSLPGGEETQYF. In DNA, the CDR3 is TGTGCCAGCAGCTTACCAGGGGGCGAGGAGACCCAGTACTTC.

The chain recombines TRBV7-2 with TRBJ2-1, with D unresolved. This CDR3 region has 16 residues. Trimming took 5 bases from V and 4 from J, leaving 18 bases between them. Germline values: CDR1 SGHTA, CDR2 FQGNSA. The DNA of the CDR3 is TGTGCCAGCAGCCCACCTCGGCCTAGTCGGTACAATGAGCAGTTCTTC. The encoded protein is CASSPPRPSRYNEQFF.

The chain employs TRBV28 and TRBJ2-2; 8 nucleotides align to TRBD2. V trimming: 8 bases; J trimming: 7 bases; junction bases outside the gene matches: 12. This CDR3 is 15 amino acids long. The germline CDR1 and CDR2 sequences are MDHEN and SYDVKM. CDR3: CASRDSAGVVGELFF. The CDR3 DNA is TGTGCCAGCCGTGACTCAGCGGGAGTCGTCGGGGAGCTGTTTTTT.

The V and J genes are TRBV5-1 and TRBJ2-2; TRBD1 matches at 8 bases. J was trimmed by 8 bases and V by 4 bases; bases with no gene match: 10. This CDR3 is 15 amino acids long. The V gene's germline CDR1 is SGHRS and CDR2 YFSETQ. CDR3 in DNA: TGCGCCAGCAGCCCCCGGACAGGGAACCCTGGGGAGCTGTTTTTT. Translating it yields CASSPRTGNPGELFF.

CDR3 in amino acids: CASSKTGSSYNEQFF. CDR3 bases: TGCGCCAGCAGCAAGACAGGGAGCTCCTACAATGAGCAGTTCTTC. The chain joins TRBV5-1 to TRBJ2-1; 7 bases align to TRBD1. Germline V CDR1 and CDR2: SGHRS, YFSETQ. This CDR3 contains 15 residues. Trimming took 4 bases from V and 0 from J; bases not matched to a gene: 4.

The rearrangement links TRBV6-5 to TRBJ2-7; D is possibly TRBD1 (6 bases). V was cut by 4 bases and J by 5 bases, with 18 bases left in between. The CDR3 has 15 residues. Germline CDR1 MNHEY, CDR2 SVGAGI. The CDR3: CASSFRDTRPHEQYF. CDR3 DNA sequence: TGTGCCAGCAGTTTCCGGGACACCAGGCCCCACGAGCAGTACTTC.